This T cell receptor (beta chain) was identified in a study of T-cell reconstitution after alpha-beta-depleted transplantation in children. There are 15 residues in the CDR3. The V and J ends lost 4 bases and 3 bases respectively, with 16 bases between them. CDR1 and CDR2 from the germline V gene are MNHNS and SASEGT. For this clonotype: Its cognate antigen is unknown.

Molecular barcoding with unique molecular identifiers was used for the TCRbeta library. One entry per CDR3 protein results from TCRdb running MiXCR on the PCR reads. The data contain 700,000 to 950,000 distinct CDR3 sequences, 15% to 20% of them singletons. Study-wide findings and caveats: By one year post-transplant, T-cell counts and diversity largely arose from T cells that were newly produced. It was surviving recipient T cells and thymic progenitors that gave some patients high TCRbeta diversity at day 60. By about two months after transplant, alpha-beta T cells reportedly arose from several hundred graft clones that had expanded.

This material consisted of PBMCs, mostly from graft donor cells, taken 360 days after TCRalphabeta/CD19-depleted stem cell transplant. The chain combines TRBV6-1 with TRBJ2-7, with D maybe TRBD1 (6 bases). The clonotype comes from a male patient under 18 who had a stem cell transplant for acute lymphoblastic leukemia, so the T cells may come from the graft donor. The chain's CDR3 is CASSVQDSPHYEQYF. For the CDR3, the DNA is TGTGCCAGCAGTGTTCAGGACAGCCCTCACTACGAGCAGTACTTC.